What follows are 18 T cell receptor beta chains derived from one specimen sequenced in a study of identical twins. Each CDR3 protein is one row after TCRdb ran MiXCR on the 5' RACE reads. The sample includes hundreds of thousands of distinct CDR3 sequences, roughly a tenth of them seen just once. The sample comprised memory (CD45RO+) T cells sorted from blood. The receptors stem from a woman in her late teens or twenties in good health.

This clonotype was recorded at least ten times. The V call is TRBV12-3 or TRBV12-4, the J call TRBJ1-5; D is perhaps TRBD1 (5 bases). Trimming stripped 6 bases from V and 7 bases from J, with 22 bases between. This CDR3 spans 16 amino acids. CDR3: CASSRHMGGVEQPQHF. Written as DNA, the CDR3 is TGTGCCAGCAGCCGCCATATGGGGGGAGTAGAACAGCCCCAGCATTTT.

This clonotype was recorded a few times. The chain employs TRBV5-6 and TRBJ2-5; D perhaps matches TRBD1 (6 bases). The length of the CDR3 is 13 residues. Germline V gives CDR1 SGHDT, CDR2 YYEEEE. Trimming shortened V by 6 bases and J by 5 bases, and 14 bases separated the two germline ends. The CDR3: CASNRQARETQYF. CDR3 nucleotide sequence: TGTGCCAGCAACCGACAGGCGAGGGAGACCCAGTACTTC.

The sample holds many counts of this clonotype. The rearrangement links TRBV5-1 to TRBJ1-2; D is unresolved. CDR3 size: 15 residues. V was shortened by 0 bases and J by 0 bases, with 9 bases between the two germline ends. Looked up from germline, CDR1 is SGHRS and CDR2 is YFSETQ. The CDR3 bases are TGCGCCAGCAGCTTGGCGGGAACTACTAACTATGGCTACACCTTC. Translation: CASSLAGTTNYGYTF. Filled out from reference TRBV5-1 and TRBJ1-2, the complete variable domain reads KAGVTQTPRYLIKTRGQQVTLSCSPISGHRSVSWYQQTPGQGLQFLFEYFSETQRNKGNFPGRFSGRQFSNSRSEMNVSTLELGDSALYLCASSLAGTTNYGYTFGSGTRLTVV.

This clonotype appeared many times. The DNA is left out, because the CDR3 cannot be placed on it with certainty; the CDR3 is given as TCRdb lists it. CDR3 loop: CASSFGPGTGSTF. This sequence joins TRBV12-3 or TRBV12-4 and TRBJ2-1; the DNA was not used to check the table's D call, TRBD1. The CDR3 length equals 13 residues, ends included.

There are a few counts of this clonotype. The J gene is TRBJ2-2, the V gene TRBV12-3 or TRBV12-4, with 9 positions matching TRBD1. Germline trimming cut 6 bases from V and 4 bases from J; bases unmatched to any gene: 9. The CDR3 has 16 residues. In DNA form, the CDR3 reads TGTGCCAGCAGGCCACAGGGGGCGCGCCTCACCGGGGAGCTGTTTTTT. Translating gives CASRPQGARLTGELFF.

This chain links TRBV10-3 with TRBJ2-1; 13 nucleotides align to TRBD2. The CDR3 loop spans 18 amino acids. With V trimmed by 4 bases and J by 0 bases, 6 bases remained unmatched. From germline, CDR1 is ENHRY and CDR2 SYGVKD. The chain's CDR3 is CAISGGTSGTSSYNEQFF. The DNA of the CDR3 is TGTGCCATCAGTGGAGGGACTAGCGGGACCTCCTCCTACAATGAGCAGTTCTTC.

The rearrangement joins TRBV27 to TRBJ2-1; 9 bases agree with TRBD2. Germline V lookup: CDR1 MNHEY, CDR2 SMNVEV (reference sequence). CDR3 size: 16 residues. V shed 2 bases and J 4 bases; nucleotides not matched to a gene: 6. CDR3: CASSLDLAGQYNEQFF. CDR3 sequence (DNA): TGTGCCAGCAGTTTAGATCTAGCGGGACAGTACAATGAGCAGTTCTTC.

This chain joins TRBV11-1 and TRBJ1-1, with TRBD1 matching over 9 bases. CDR3 length: 19 residues. From germline, CDR1 is SGHAT and CDR2 FQDESV (reference sequence). V gave up 5 bases and J gave up 0 bases; unmatched junction bases: 16. CDR3 protein: CASSPRIRQGGPMNTEAFF. The CDR3 nucleotides are TGTGCCAGCAGCCCGCGTATCCGACAGGGGGGCCCCATGAACACTGAAGCTTTCTTT.

In this sample, this clonotype turned up a few times. The CDR3 DNA follows: TGTGCCAGCAGCTCCATTACACGTCAAGAGACCCAGTACTTC. This gives the protein CASSSITRQETQYF. V is TRBV5-8 and J is TRBJ2-5; D remains unclear. CDR3 length: 14 residues. Trimming stripped 3 bases from V and 2 bases from J, with 11 bases between. Germline loops: CDR1 SGHTS, CDR2 YDEGEE.

This clonotype was counted at least ten times. The chain has TRBV15 and TRBJ2-1, with D unclear. The CDR3 has 14 amino acids. Trimming stripped 1 base from V and 5 bases from J, with 9 bases between. Germline assignment: CDR1 LNHNV and CDR2 YYDKDF (reference sequence). The CDR3 DNA follows: TGTGCCACCAGCAGAGGGTCGTGGGACAATGAGCAGTTCTTC. Protein: CATSRGSWDNEQFF.

CDR3 sequence: CSANQADTQYF. DNA for the CDR3: TGCAGTGCCAATCAGGCAGATACGCAGTATTTT. The chain links TRBV20-1 to TRBJ2-3; no clear D. This CDR3 region has 11 residues. Germline CDR1 and CDR2: DFQATT and SNEGSKA (reference sequence). V lost 6 bases, J lost 4 bases, and 8 bases lay in between.

This clonotype has at least ten counts. This rearrangement joins TRBV12-3 or TRBV12-4 to TRBJ1-2; D may be TRBD1 (5 bases). The V end was cut by 2 bases, the J end by 8 bases, with 12 bases between. The CDR3 runs to 13 residues. The CDR3 sequence is CASSLSTGQGYTF. CDR3 coding DNA: TGTGCCAGCAGTTTATCTACAGGACAAGGCTACACCTTC.

This clonotype has more than one count but fewer than ten. This rearrangement joins TRBV5-6 to TRBJ1-1; TRBD1 is a possible D gene (5 bases). Germline CDR1 reads SGHDT; CDR2 reads YYEEEE. This CDR3 contains 14 residues. V dropped 0 bases and J dropped 5 bases, with 11 bases sitting between them. CDR3 region: CASSLGGGGTEAFF. CDR3 bases: TGTGCCAGCAGCTTGGGCGGGGGAGGGACTGAAGCTTTCTTT.

The table lists this clonotype with many counts. The chain combines TRBV20-1 with TRBJ1-2, with a possible D match to TRBD1 (5 bases). The CDR3 totals 14 residues. V lost 6 bases and J 3 bases, leaving 17 bases between the germline ends. The germline V gene has CDR1 DFQATT and CDR2 SNEGSKA (reference sequence). The CDR3 DNA is TGCAGTGCAAGACCGCGGGGGGGATACTATGGCTACACCTTC. Its protein is CSARPRGGYYGYTF.

This clonotype has just a few counts. The genes are TRBV7-9 and TRBJ2-1, with 11 bases that match TRBD2. Trimming took 5 bases from V and 3 from J; bases not matched to a gene: 6. There are 16 residues in the CDR3. Germline V CDR1 and CDR2: SEHNR, FQNEAQ (reference sequence). The CDR3 DNA reads TGTGCCAGCAGCCCGGGACTAGCGGAAATCTACAATGAGCAGTTCTTC. Residues: CASSPGLAEIYNEQFF.

This clonotype was observed many times. V usage is TRBV5-1 and J usage is TRBJ2-7; D is ambiguous. The CDR3 runs 12 residues. From germline, CDR1 is SGHRS and CDR2 YFSETQ. The V end lost 3 bases, the J end lost 3 bases, and 7 bases lay between the germline ends. CDR3 bases: TGCGCCAGCAGCTCCTCTCTCTACGAGCAGTACTTC. Protein product: CASSSSLYEQYF.

The gene calls are TRBV29-1 and TRBJ1-1; weak D call: TRBD1 (5 bases). V lost 3 bases, J lost 5 bases, and 16 bases lay in between. This CDR3 has 14 residues. Germline CDR1 SQVTM, CDR2 ANQGSEA. The CDR3, as DNA: TGCAGCGTTGATAGGGACCCTCGGGGAACTGAAGCTTTCTTT. It specifies CSVDRDPRGTEAFF.

The rearrangement uses TRBV6-1 and TRBJ1-5, with a weak D call TRBD1 (6 bases). Germline values: CDR1 MNHNS, CDR2 SASEGT. The CDR3 length is 14 residues. V was clipped by 6 bases and J by 2 bases, with 11 bases between them. The CDR3 loop is CASSPPGGNQPQHF. CDR3 sequence (DNA): TGTGCCAGCAGCCCTCCAGGGGGCAATCAGCCCCAGCATTTT.